This T cell receptor (beta chain) was profiled in a study of T cells after posttransplantation cyclophosphamide. The assay was immunoSEQ multiplex PCR, and TCRdb's table has in-frame clones only and misses some. The repertoire includes about 52,000 clones, 94% of them detected once, and 2.5% to 3% sits in the top ten. Findings and limits, study-wide: TRB overlap between skin or GI tissue T cells and blood was limited. Later blood repertoires were often dominated by clones from the donor CD8+ memory compartment. Recipient CMV seropositivity and CMV reactivation strongly tracked TRB clonality.

V lost 1 base and J lost 1; bases outside the gene matches: 6. This CDR3 is built from 16 residues. Germline CDR1 and CDR2: SGHRS and YFSETQ. With respect to this clone: Its antigen is undetermined.

Sequenced input: PBMCs. The TCR was taken from a woman aged 25 to 39 in good health and a related stem cell transplant donor. The chain carries TRBV5-1 and TRBJ2-5; 8 nucleotides agree with TRBD2. CDR3 in amino acids: CASSLNGGAPQETQYF. For the CDR3, the DNA is TGCGCCAGCAGCTTGAACGGGGGGGCGCCCCAAGAGACCCAGTACTTC.